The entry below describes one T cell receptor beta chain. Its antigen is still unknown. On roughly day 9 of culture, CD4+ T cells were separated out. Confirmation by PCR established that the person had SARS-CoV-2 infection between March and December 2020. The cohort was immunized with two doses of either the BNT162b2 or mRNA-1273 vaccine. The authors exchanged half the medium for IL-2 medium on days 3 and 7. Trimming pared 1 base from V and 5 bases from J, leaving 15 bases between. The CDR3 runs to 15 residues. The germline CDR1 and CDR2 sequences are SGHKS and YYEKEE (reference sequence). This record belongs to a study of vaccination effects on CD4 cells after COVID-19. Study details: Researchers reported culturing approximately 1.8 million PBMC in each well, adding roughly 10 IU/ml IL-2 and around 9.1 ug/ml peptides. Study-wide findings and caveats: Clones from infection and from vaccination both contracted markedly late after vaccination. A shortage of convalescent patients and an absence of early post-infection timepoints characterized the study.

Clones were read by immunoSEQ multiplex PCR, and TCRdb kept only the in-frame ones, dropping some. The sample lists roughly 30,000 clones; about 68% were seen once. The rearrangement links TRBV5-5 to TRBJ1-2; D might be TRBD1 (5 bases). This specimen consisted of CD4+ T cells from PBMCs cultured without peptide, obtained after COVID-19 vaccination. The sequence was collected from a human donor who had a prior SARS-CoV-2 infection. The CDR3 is CASSLQAGLGYGYTF. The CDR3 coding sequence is TGTGCCAGCAGCTTGCAGGCAGGGCTGGGGTATGGCTACACCTTC.